Sequencing of this T cell receptor (beta chain) was carried out in a study of blood T cell repertoires in COVID-19. Study-level information: From T cells, B-cell-depleted T cells, or PBMCs came the material, which was cDNA or gDNA.

This CDR3 region has 14 residues. Germline assignment: CDR1 SGHTA and CDR2 FQGNSA. Losses at the gene ends were 5 bases for V and 1 base for J; bases not matched to a gene: 5. Measured with immunoSEQ multiplex PCR; TCRdb has only the in-frame clones, and not every one. The sample has a few hundred thousand clones, 87% seen once. Sequenced sample: peripheral blood. The origin of this receptor is a man aged 60 to 75 who had recovered from COVID-19. The gene calls are TRBV7-2 and TRBJ2-7; 7 bases are a match to TRBD2. In DNA form, the CDR3 reads TGTGCCAGCAGCCGGAGCGGGACGTCCTACGAGCAGTACTTC. Translation: CASSRSGTSYEQYF.